This TCR beta chain was sequenced for a study of Graves' ophthalmopathy and Graves' hyperthyroidism. A note on this clonotype: Its matching antigen is unknown.

New diagnoses, under 2 months' duration, and ages 18 to 65 characterized the hyperthyroidism patients. None of the included patients had other autoimmune diseases, uncontrolled infections, pregnancy or lactation, as these led to exclusion. Diagnosis used clinical symptoms, serum thyroxine, TRAb, thyroid ultrasound and orbital computed tomography. General study results and limits: Sensitivity of around 67% and specificity of around 72% were achieved by the model that predicted ophthalmopathy progression.

RNA transcripts yielded amplified TCR beta CDR3 regions. The first-round RT-PCR employed HTBI primers together with the Qiagen OneStep RT-PCR kit. A multiplex PCR was then performed as the second round. MiXCR, applied by TCRdb to the multiplex PCR reads, yields one record per CDR3 protein. The repertoire has about 550,000 distinct CDR3 sequences, approximately 35% of them found once; the top ten carry less than 4.5%. Germline V CDR1 and CDR2: MDHEN, SYDVKM. The CDR3 loop spans 15 amino acids. The V end was cut by 3 bases, the J end by 2 bases, with 13 bases between. The clonotype was recovered from an adult man with Graves' hyperthyroidism. The rearrangement links TRBV28 to TRBJ2-5; D unresolved. Sequencing was performed on peripheral blood or thyroid tissue (not recorded which). The CDR3 DNA reads TGTGCCAGCAGTTTGGGTTCGGCCAATCAAGAGACCCAGTACTTC. Translated, it gives CASSLGSANQETQYF.